The present T cell receptor (beta chain) was sequenced within a study of cytomegalovirus exposure and HLA in healthy donors. The PCR contained 60 Vbeta and 13 Jbeta primers. Assay: immunoSEQ multiplex PCR; the TCRdb copy retains only in-frame clones and omits some. The table has about 110,000 clones, around 70% seen once. The CDR3 runs to 14 residues. V lost 8 bases and J lost 8; bases outside the gene matches: 13. Germline values: CDR1 SGHRS, CDR2 YFSETQ. This rearrangement joins TRBV5-1 to TRBJ2-1; 7 nucleotides match TRBD2. Sequenced: PBMCs. This TCR came from a boy aged 5-17 years in good health and CMV-seronegative. The CDR3 sequence: CASSGRAAGDEQFF. DNA of the CDR3: TGCGCCAGTTCCGGCCGGGCGGCGGGGGATGAGCAGTTCTTC. Supplemented by reference TRBV5-1 and TRBJ2-1, the full variable domain reads KAGVTQTPRYLIKTRGQQVTLSCSPISGHRSVSWYQQTPGQGLQFLFEYFSETQRNKGNFPGRFSGRQFSNSRSEMNVSTLELGDSALYLCASSGRAAGDEQFFGPGTRLTVL.